This T cell receptor beta chain is from a study of T-cell reconstitution after alpha-beta-depleted transplantation in children. Preparation of the TCRbeta library was carried out with unique molecular identifiers. TCRdb re-called the PCR reads with MiXCR, one entry per CDR3 protein. Among roughly 670,000 distinct CDR3 sequences, around 12% were seen once, and the ten largest hold about 0.79%. Broader study findings: Diversity of TCRbeta at day 60 was high in some patients, arising from surviving recipient T cells and thymic progenitors. From newly produced T cells came most of the T-cell counts and diversity one year after transplant. Several hundred expanded graft clones reportedly supplied alpha-beta T cells about two months after transplant.

Germline V gene data show CDR1 as MDHEN and CDR2 as SYDVKM. The CDR3 loop spans 11 amino acids. For this clonotype: Its antigen is undetermined.

The sample was PBMCs, taken before TCRalphabeta/CD19-depleted stem cell transplant. The gene calls are TRBV28 and TRBJ2-1; D perhaps matches TRBD2 (7 bases). This TCR was sampled from a girl aged 2-9 years with congenital amegakaryocytic thrombocytopenia, due to receive a stem cell transplant. The CDR3 DNA is TGTACTTCCGGGGGGCTGGATGAGCAGTTCTTC. It is translated as CTSGGLDEQFF.